These 28 T cell receptor beta chains came from one sample sequenced in a study of shared clonotypes between healthy human individuals. Here immunoSEQ multiplex PCR was the method, and the copy in TCRdb shows in-frame clones only, minus some. The sample lists about 1 million clones, about 77% seen once, with about 1.5% in the top ten. The material sequenced was memory CD4+ T cells sorted from blood. Specified subset: CD45RA-negative fraction. These receptors were obtained from a man between 18 and 35 years old in good health.

The V and J genes are TRBV7-2 and TRBJ2-1; D uncertain. This CDR3 is built from 14 residues. Germline-derived CDR1 and CDR2 are SGHTA and FQGNSA. V lost 5 bases and J lost 5, with 13 bases in between. The CDR3 DNA follows: TGTGCCAGCAGCCCTCGTCGAGGAGACAATGAGCAGTTCTTC. This sequence encodes CASSPRRGDNEQFF. The complete variable domain, with remaining parts taken from reference TRBV7-2 and TRBJ2-1, reads GAGVSQSPSNKVTEKGKDVELRCDPISGHTALYWYRQSLGQGLEFLIYFQGNSAPDKSGLPSDRFSAERTGGSVSTLTIQRTQQEDSAVYLCASSPRRGDNEQFFGPGTRLTVL.

The sample holds a few counts of this clone. This chain uses TRBV6-6 with TRBJ1-6; D is unclear. The CDR3 has 16 amino acids. Between the trimmed V and J ends, which lost 0 bases and 7 bases, there was a span of 13 bases. Germline assignment: CDR1 MNHNY and CDR2 SVGAGI (reference sequence). This chain's CDR3 is CASSYSSGNANSPLHF. CDR3 bases: TGTGCCAGCAGTTACTCGTCGGGCAACGCAAATTCACCCCTCCACTTT.

V and J are TRBV12-5 and TRBJ2-7, with 13 bases lining up with TRBD2. Germline CDR1 is LGHNT and CDR2 is FRNRAP. V lost 2 bases and J lost 3; bases outside the gene matches: 28. CDR3 length equals 24 residues. CDR3 nucleotides: TGTGCTAGTGGTTTGCCGCGGGGCCCGAATGCCCTAGACACTAGCGGGAGGGTATACTACGAGCAGTACTTC. It encodes CASGLPRGPNALDTSGRVYYEQYF.

The rearrangement links TRBV9 to TRBJ1-2; 7 nucleotides agree with TRBD1. Germline CDR1 SGDLS, CDR2 YYNGEE. J gave up 3 bases and V 2 bases, and 4 bases lay outside the gene matches. This CDR3 region has 14 residues. The CDR3 sequence: CASSVTGTDYGYTF. CDR3 DNA sequence: TGTGCCAGCAGCGTGACAGGGACCGACTATGGCTACACCTTC.

The chain recombines TRBV6-6 with TRBJ1-6; no clear D. The CDR3 consists of 13 residues. The germline V gene encodes CDR1 MNHNY and CDR2 SVGAGI (reference sequence). Trimming removed 9 bases from V and 6 bases from J, with 12 bases in between. The CDR3 spells CASCTAPNSPLHF. In nucleotides, the CDR3 is TGTGCCAGTTGCACAGCGCCTAATTCACCCCTCCACTTT.

This clone occurred once. This chain links TRBV5-6 with TRBJ2-3; D gene ambiguous. The CDR3 contains 14 residues. The V gene lost 2 bases and the J gene lost 4 bases, with 11 bases spanning the gap. Germline CDR1 SGHDT, CDR2 YYEEEE. This CDR3 is CASSFTAPPDTQYF. The CDR3 DNA is TGTGCCAGCAGCTTTACGGCTCCCCCAGATACGCAGTATTTT.

This chain uses TRBV7-2 with TRBJ1-2; weak D call: TRBD1 (5 bases). The CDR3 runs 13 residues. CDR1 SGHTA and CDR2 FQGNSA come from the germline V gene. V lost 4 bases, J lost 7 bases, and 13 bases lay in between. Here the CDR3 DNA reads TGTGCCAGCAGCTCCTTCGGGGACGGTGGCTACACCTTC. It codes for CASSSFGDGGYTF. Together with reference TRBV7-2 and TRBJ1-2, the CDR3 gives the full variable domain: GAGVSQSPSNKVTEKGKDVELRCDPISGHTALYWYRQSLGQGLEFLIYFQGNSAPDKSGLPSDRFSAERTGGSVSTLTIQRTQQEDSAVYLCASSSFGDGGYTFGSGTRLTVV.

As to this clone: The same CDR3 can be traced to other DNA sequences in this sample. This chain links TRBV6-6 with TRBJ1-3; D is undetermined. Germline lookup yields CDR1 MNHNY and CDR2 SVGAGI (reference sequence). The V end lost 0 bases, the J end lost 4 bases, and 7 bases lay between the germline ends. The CDR3 length is 14 residues. CDR3 region: CASSYSGSGNTIYF. The CDR3 nucleotides read TGTGCCAGCAGTTACTCGGGCAGCGGAAACACCATATATTTT.

The chain joins TRBV7-8 to TRBJ1-6; no clear D. There are 14 residues in the CDR3. V was shortened by 6 bases and J by 5 bases, with 11 bases between the two germline ends. Germline V gene sequence: CDR1 SGHVS, CDR2 FQNEAQ. The CDR3 is CASSLRWDNSPLHF. For the CDR3, the DNA is TGTGCCAGCAGTTTAAGATGGGATAATTCACCCCTCCACTTT.

The chain employs TRBV7-3 and TRBJ2-3; 9 bases fit TRBD1. The germline gives CDR1 SGHTA, CDR2 FQGTGA. This CDR3 is 15 amino acids long. Trimming at V came to 2 bases and at J to 0 bases, leaving 0 bases not matched to a gene. The CDR3 DNA follows: TGTGCCAGCAGCTTAGGGACAGGGAGCACAGATACGCAGTATTTT. Protein sequence: CASSLGTGSTDTQYF.

The chain links TRBV2 to TRBJ2-3; 16 bases map to TRBD2. Germline CDR1 is SNHLY and CDR2 is FYNNEI. V was clipped by 6 bases and J by 6 bases; unmatched bases: 9. The CDR3 runs to 17 residues. The CDR3 loop reads CASRAGTSGGAWDTQYF. DNA of the CDR3: TGTGCCAGCAGGGCCGGGACTAGCGGGGGGGCGTGGGATACGCAGTATTTT.

The chain is built from TRBV6-5 and TRBJ1-6; unclear D gene. Per the germline V gene, CDR1 is MNHEY and CDR2 is SVGAGI. V lost 11 bases and J lost 10, with 18 bases in between. The length of the CDR3 is 13 residues. In DNA, the CDR3 is TGTGCCGGACGGGCGGCGGAGGGCTCACCCCTCCACTTT. Protein sequence: CAGRAAEGSPLHF.

V gene TRBV7-2 combines with J gene TRBJ1-4, with D unresolved. CDR1 and CDR2 (germline): SGHTA, FQGNSA. The CDR3 is 15 residues long. The ends were cut back, 1 base at V and 4 bases at J, with 10 bases in the middle. The CDR3 coding sequence is TGTGCCAGCAGCTTAGTGGTTAGCCGTAATGAAAAACTGTTTTTT. Encoded protein: CASSLVVSRNEKLFF.

Turning to this clone: Only one base separates this from a far larger clonotype, so it likely reflects a read error. The identical CDR3 is also encoded by other nucleotide sequences in the sample. J is TRBJ2-5 and V is TRBV6-5, with 9 bases aligning to TRBD1. The CDR3 covers 14 residues. V was pared by 5 bases and J by 4 bases, with 5 bases of the junction left unmatched. Per germline, CDR1 MNHEY and CDR2 SVGAGI. In DNA, the CDR3 is TGTGCCAGCAGTACCGGACAGGGGCGAGAGACCCAGTACTTC. It yields the protein CASSTGQGRETQYF.

The chain uses TRBV7-6 and TRBJ2-4, with a weak D call TRBD1 (6 bases). This CDR3 spans 19 amino acids. Germline V gene sequence: CDR1 SGHVS, CDR2 FNYEAQ. V was clipped by 1 base and J by 2 bases, with 21 bases between them. The CDR3 DNA is TGTGCCAGCAGCTTAGATAGTCGAGAAGCAGGGACAACCAAAAACATTCAGTACTTC. This encodes CASSLDSREAGTTKNIQYF.

V gene TRBV14 combines with J gene TRBJ1-2, with unresolved D. The CDR3 spans 12 residues. The V gene lost 3 bases and the J gene lost 8 bases, with 10 bases spanning the gap. Germline CDR1 reads SGHDN; CDR2 reads FVKESK. The CDR3 DNA reads TGTGCCAGCAGCCATAACACTAGGGGCTACACCTTC. Translated: CASSHNTRGYTF.

The rearrangement links TRBV25-1 to TRBJ2-7, with TRBD1 as a possible D gene (5 bases). The CDR3 runs to 11 residues. With 7 bases removed from V and 7 bases from J, the gap between germline ends came to 11 bases. Germline-derived CDR1 and CDR2 are MGHDK and SYGVNS. CDR3 protein: CASTSYREQYF. The DNA for the CDR3 is TGTGCCAGCACCTCTTACAGGGAGCAGTACTTC.

The chain carries TRBV4-1 and TRBJ1-3, with a weak D call TRBD1 (6 bases). Between the trimmed V and J ends, which lost 2 bases and 2 bases, there was a span of 10 bases. This CDR3 comprises 15 residues. The germline gives CDR1 MGHRA, CDR2 YSYEKL. The CDR3 bases are TGCGCCAGCAGCCAACCCGGGACAACTGGAAACACCATATATTTT. It yields the protein CASSQPGTTGNTIYF.

The chain employs TRBV6-6 and TRBJ1-2; TRBD1 is a possible D gene (5 bases). CDR1 MNHNY and CDR2 SVGAGI come from the germline V gene (reference sequence). The CDR3 totals 11 residues. Trimming removed 5 bases at V and 9 bases at J, with 10 bases between. The DNA of the CDR3 is TGTGCCAGCAGTCGACAGAGGAGCTACACCTTC. Translated, it gives CASSRQRSYTF.

V gene TRBV6-5 combines with J gene TRBJ1-6, with D unclear. CDR3 length equals 15 residues. Trimming stripped 0 bases from V and 7 bases from J, with 10 bases between. Germline V lookup: CDR1 MNHEY, CDR2 SVGAGI. This CDR3 is CASSYSDGLNSPLHF. CDR3 DNA sequence: TGTGCCAGCAGTTACTCGGACGGTCTAAATTCACCCCTCCACTTT.

The CDR3 loop reads CASSLGVGTYGYTF. The CDR3 DNA follows: TGCGCCAGCAGCTTGGGTGTAGGGACCTATGGCTACACCTTC. The chain is built from TRBV5-1 and TRBJ1-2; D is perhaps TRBD1 (5 bases). V was cut by 0 bases and J by 4 bases, with 10 bases left in between. Germline values: CDR1 SGHRS, CDR2 YFSETQ. CDR3 length: 14 residues.

The chain recombines TRBV4-3 with TRBJ2-2, with 10 bases matching TRBD2. V lost 0 bases and J lost 7; bases outside the gene matches: 11. Germline loops: CDR1 LGHNA, CDR2 YSLEER. The CDR3 covers 18 residues. CDR3 sequence (DNA): TGCGCCAGCAGCCAAGAAGGTCAAGCGGGAGGGCCCATCGGGGAGCTGTTTTTT. It is translated as CASSQEGQAGGPIGELFF.

The rearrangement joins TRBV30 to TRBJ2-3; TRBD2 aligns across 12 bases. V shed 3 bases and J 4 bases; nucleotides not matched to a gene: 11. Germline loops: CDR1 GTSNPN, CDR2 SVGIG (reference sequence). The CDR3 has 17 residues. CDR3 region: CAWSNRRTSGVPDTQYF. The DNA of the CDR3 is TGTGCCTGGAGCAACCGACGGACTAGCGGGGTCCCAGATACGCAGTATTTT.

The V call is TRBV6-5, the J call TRBJ2-7; 8 bases fit TRBD1. V lost 6 bases to trimming and J lost 6 bases; unmatched junction nucleotides: 4. CDR1 is MNHEY and CDR2 is SVGAGI in the germline V gene. The CDR3 has 12 residues. The CDR3 spells CASRVDRAEQYF. In DNA, the CDR3 is TGTGCCAGCAGAGTGGACAGGGCCGAGCAGTACTTC.

Concerning this clone: Other DNA sequences within the sample encode an identical CDR3. The chain links TRBV10-3 to TRBJ1-1; a possible D gene is TRBD1 (6 bases). Germline CDR1 and CDR2: ENHRY and SYGVKD. This CDR3 is 15 amino acids long. Trimming removed 0 bases at V and 0 bases at J, with 8 bases between. The CDR3 is CAISESGQMNTEAFF. In nucleotides, the CDR3 is TGTGCCATCAGTGAGTCCGGACAGATGAACACTGAAGCTTTCTTT.

This rearrangement joins TRBV7-2 to TRBJ1-1; TRBD1 agrees at 9 bases. Trimming took 2 bases from V and 2 from J; bases not matched to a gene: 9. CDR1 and CDR2 from the germline V gene are SGHTA and FQGNSA. This CDR3 contains 17 residues. CDR3 loop: CASSLPKGGQGNTEAFF. CDR3 coding DNA: TGTGCCAGCAGCTTACCAAAAGGGGGACAGGGAAACACTGAAGCTTTCTTT. The complete variable domain, with remaining parts taken from reference TRBV7-2 and TRBJ1-1, reads GAGVSQSPSNKVTEKGKDVELRCDPISGHTALYWYRQSLGQGLEFLIYFQGNSAPDKSGLPSDRFSAERTGGSVSTLTIQRTQQEDSAVYLCASSLPKGGQGNTEAFFGQGTRLTVV.

The chain combines TRBV6-4 with TRBJ2-3; TRBD2 aligns across 7 bases. Germline assignment: CDR1 MRHNA and CDR2 SNTAGT. J lost 0 bases, V lost 5 bases, and 8 bases had no gene match. The CDR3 is made up of 16 amino acids. The DNA of the CDR3 is TGTGCCAGCAGTCCCCGTGGTAGCGGGAGCACAGATACGCAGTATTTT. This gives the protein CASSPRGSGSTDTQYF.

This chain uses TRBV5-1 with TRBJ2-2, with D perhaps matching TRBD2 (6 bases). This CDR3 comprises 14 residues. The germline V and J ends were trimmed by 3 bases and 4 bases, with 10 bases remaining between them. Per germline, CDR1 SGHRS and CDR2 YFSETQ. DNA for the CDR3: TGCGCCAGCAGCTCCGGACTAATCACCGGGGAGCTGTTTTTT. It encodes CASSSGLITGELFF.